Following are 32 T cell receptor beta chains from one sample sequenced in a study of regulatory T cells in long-lasting Graves disease. Building the TCR beta libraries relied on iRepertoire HTBI primers, and CDR3 regions underwent Arm-PCR. Each CDR3 protein gets one entry after TCRdb re-called the multiplex PCR reads with MiXCR. The sample has roughly 500,000 distinct CDR3 sequences; approximately 13% are singletons. This sample's time point: newly diagnosed GD, antithyroid drugs for less than 3 months. There was RNA extracted from PBMCs, and the TCR library was made from it. The same data also contributed to another study, on T cells in Graves' hyperthyroidism and ophthalmopathy.

The sequencing here drew on peripheral blood mononuclear cells (PBMCs), taken at new diagnosis, from a patient treated with antithyroid drugs. The source of these receptors is a man younger than 40 with Graves disease.

In regard to this clonotype: A much larger clone sits a single nucleotide away, making a read error possible. V is TRBV6-9 and J is TRBJ2-7; the D is unclear. There are 13 residues in the CDR3. Germline V CDR1 and CDR2: MNHGY, SVAAGI. The CDR3 region is CPSSYSPGYEQYF. The CDR3 DNA reads TGTCCCAGCAGTTACTCTCCCGGCTACGAGCAGTACTTC.

This clonotype has only a few counts. The chain employs TRBV5-1 and TRBJ1-4; no clear D gene. Germline values: CDR1 SGHRS, CDR2 YFSETQ. V was clipped by 1 base and J by 0 bases, with 7 bases between them. The CDR3 sequence is 15 residues long. The CDR3 coding sequence is TGCGCCAGCAGCTTGCTCGGTGCAACTAATGAAAAACTGTTTTTT. Its translation is CASSLLGATNEKLFF.

The chain uses TRBV28 and TRBJ2-7; D is perhaps TRBD2 (7 bases). The CDR3 runs 12 residues. V lost 3 bases, J lost 9 bases, and 12 bases lay in between. From germline, CDR1 is MDHEN and CDR2 SYDVKM. The CDR3 loop is CASSFGGRVQYF. The CDR3 DNA reads as TGTGCCAGCAGTTTCGGGGGGCGGGTGCAGTACTTC.

This clonotype was observed at least ten times. The chain couples TRBV27 to TRBJ2-7; D assignment may be TRBD1 or TRBD2 (6 bases each). Per the germline V gene, CDR1 is MNHEY and CDR2 is SMNVEV (reference sequence). The ends were cut back, 6 bases at V and 5 bases at J, with 17 bases in the middle. CDR3 size: 14 residues. The CDR3 spells CASSSLLGGHEQYF. The DNA for the CDR3 is TGTGCCAGCAGCTCGCTCCTGGGGGGCCACGAGCAGTACTTC.

On this clonotype: The junction departs from germline at one end; a sequencing error may be responsible. The chain links TRBV7-7 to TRBJ2-1; TRBD1 is a possible D gene (5 bases). The CDR3 is made up of 14 amino acids. Per the germline V gene, CDR1 is SSHAT and CDR2 is FNYEAQ (reference sequence). The CDR3 spells CASSLEPQGYEQFF. CDR3 nucleotides: TGTGCTAGCAGCTTAGAACCCCAGGGCTATGAGCAGTTCTTC.

This clonotype was recorded at least ten times. V gene TRBV6-1 combines with J gene TRBJ2-5; D is perhaps TRBD2 (8 bases). The V and J ends lost 10 bases and 3 bases respectively, with 15 bases between them. The length of the CDR3 is 13 residues. Per germline, CDR1 MNHNS and CDR2 SASEGT. CDR3 DNA sequence: TGTGCCACCGGGGGGGGGACAGAAGAGACCCAGTACTTC. The encoded protein is CATGGGTEETQYF.

This clonotype was detected many times. The genes are TRBV30 and TRBJ2-5; D remains unclear. Germline V gene data show CDR1 as GTSNPN and CDR2 as SVGIG (reference sequence). There are 11 residues in the CDR3. The V end lost 0 bases, the J end lost 6 bases, and 5 bases lay between the germline ends. CDR3 residues: CAWSVRKTQYF. CDR3 in DNA: TGTGCCTGGAGTGTAAGAAAGACCCAGTACTTC.

The chain combines TRBV4-1 with TRBJ2-1, with 8 bases aligning to TRBD2. V was clipped by 3 bases and J by 5 bases; unmatched bases: 15. The CDR3 extends over 18 amino acids. Germline CDR1 is MGHRA and CDR2 is YSYEKL. The CDR3 nucleotides are TGCGCCAGCAGCCAGATAGCGGGAATTCATACTCCAAACAATGAGCAGTTCTTC. Translation gives CASSQIAGIHTPNNEQFF.

This clonotype was seen repeatedly, ten times or more. The chain couples TRBV28 to TRBJ2-1, with D unresolved. In germline, CDR1 is MDHEN, CDR2 SYDVKM. The CDR3 sequence is 14 residues long. Trimming shortened V by 3 bases and J by 8 bases, and 14 bases separated the two germline ends. CDR3 nucleotide sequence: TGTGCCAGCAGTTTCCCATCCAGAGGTCATGAGCAGTTCTTC. Protein product: CASSFPSRGHEQFF. The full variable domain, in which reference TRBV28 and TRBJ2-1 provide the parts outside the CDR3, is DVKVTQSSRYLVKRTGEKVFLECVQDMDHENMFWYRQDPGLGLRLIYFSYDVKMKEKGDIPEGYSVSREKKERFSLILESASTNQTSMYLCASSFPSRGHEQFFGPGTRLTVL.

This clonotype was counted only a few times. CDR3 DNA: TGTGCCAGCTCACCAGGGACAGGGACTGGACAGCCCCAGCATTTT. As protein: CASSPGTGTGQPQHF. The gene calls are TRBV18 and TRBJ1-5, with 9 bases aligning to TRBD1. The V gene end was trimmed by 2 bases and the J gene end by 7 bases; junction bases not matched to a gene: 6. CDR1 and CDR2 from the germline V gene are KGHSH and LQKENI. This CDR3 has 15 residues. Variable domain in full (rest from reference TRBV18 and TRBJ1-5): NAGVMQNPRHLVRRRGQEARLRCSPMKGHSHVYWYRQLPEEGLKFMVYLQKENIIDESGMPKERFSAEFPKEGPSILRIQQVVRGDSAAYFCASSPGTGTGQPQHFGDGTRLSIL.

This clonotype was recorded at least ten times. J is TRBJ2-1 and V is TRBV2; 11 bases fit TRBD2. The trim removed 7 bases at V and 8 bases at J, leaving 4 bases unmatched. Germline V gene sequence: CDR1 SNHLY, CDR2 FYNNEI. The CDR3 runs to 13 residues. The CDR3 loop is CASILAGVDEQFF. The CDR3 DNA follows: TGTGCCAGCATACTAGCGGGAGTGGATGAGCAGTTCTTC.

V gene TRBV5-6 combines with J gene TRBJ2-6; D is possibly TRBD1 (5 bases). Trimming left V 0 bases short and J 0 bases short, with 13 bases between. The germline V gene encodes CDR1 SGHDT and CDR2 YYEEEE. The CDR3 extends over 18 amino acids. CDR3: CASSLVGHTDSGANVLTF. CDR3 bases: TGTGCCAGCAGCTTGGTTGGACACACGGACTCTGGGGCCAACGTCCTGACTTTC. The complete variable domain, with remaining parts taken from reference TRBV5-6 and TRBJ2-6, reads DAGVTQSPTHLIKTRGQQVTLRCSPKSGHDTVSWYQQALGQGPQFIFQYYEEEERQRGNFPDRFSGHQFPNYSSELNVNALLLGDSALYLCASSLVGHTDSGANVLTFGAGSRLTVL.

This clonotype occurred many times. The chain couples TRBV20-1 to TRBJ1-5; possibly TRBD1 for D (5 bases). The germline gives CDR1 DFQATT, CDR2 SNEGSKA (reference sequence). Trimming stripped 3 bases from V and 0 bases from J, with 9 bases between. The length of the CDR3 is 14 residues. CDR3 coding DNA: TGCAGTGCTAGTTCGGGGCTTAGCAATCAGCCCCAGCATTTT. Its translation is CSASSGLSNQPQHF.

This clonotype was detected ten times or more. This sequence joins TRBV3-1 and TRBJ2-3, with D perhaps being TRBD1 or TRBD2 (6 bases each). Germline V lookup: CDR1 LGHDT, CDR2 YNNKEL (reference sequence). Trimming removed 9 bases at V and 6 bases at J, with 16 bases between. This CDR3 comprises 13 residues. The CDR3 coding sequence is TGTGCCAGTCAACGGGGGCTGGAGGATACGCAGTATTTT. Its protein is CASQRGLEDTQYF.

The chain carries TRBV7-3 and TRBJ2-2; D remains unclear. The CDR3 has 14 amino acids. Germline V gene lookup returns CDR1 SGHTA and CDR2 FQGTGA. V lost 6 bases to trimming and J lost 1 base, with 9 bases between them. The CDR3 coding sequence is TGTGCCAGCAGGCTTCGACAGAACACCGGGGAGCTGTTTTTT. Translating it yields CASRLRQNTGELFF.

This clonotype was counted a few times. Just one base apart from a much larger clone, this may be a read error. CDR3 loop: CASSISVKEETQYF. The CDR3 nucleotides are TGTGCCAGCAGCATATCCGTTAAAGAGGAGACCCAGTACTTC. The chain has TRBV7-2 and TRBJ2-5, with D unresolved. Per germline, CDR1 SGHTA and CDR2 FQGNSA. The CDR3 consists of 14 residues. Trimming took off 5 bases at V and 5 bases at J, with 15 bases between the two ends.

This clonotype was seen many times. The chain combines TRBV7-2 with TRBJ2-1; D ambiguous. V lost 0 bases and J 7 bases, leaving 7 bases between the germline ends. The CDR3 runs to 13 residues. CDR1 SGHTA and CDR2 FQGNSA come from the germline V gene. In nucleotides, the CDR3 is TGTGCCAGCAGCTTAGCGAGCGCAAATGAGCAGTTCTTC. Protein product: CASSLASANEQFF. The complete variable domain, with remaining parts taken from reference TRBV7-2 and TRBJ2-1, reads GAGVSQSPSNKVTEKGKDVELRCDPISGHTALYWYRQSLGQGLEFLIYFQGNSAPDKSGLPSDRFSAERTGGSVSTLTIQRTQQEDSAVYLCASSLASANEQFFGPGTRLTVL.

This clonotype was seen ten or more times. The chain employs TRBV5-1 and TRBJ2-5; 8 positions match TRBD1. Germline V gene sequence: CDR1 SGHRS, CDR2 YFSETQ. With 3 bases clipped from V and 1 base from J, the junction kept 20 bases outside the gene matches. The CDR3 length is 20 residues. The CDR3 DNA sequence: TGCGCCAGCAGCTCCCCCCGATCGAGACAGGGGCCCCCGGGCCAAGAGACCCAGTACTTC. It specifies CASSSPRSRQGPPGQETQYF.

There are many counts of this clonotype. The V call is TRBV12-3 or TRBV12-4, the J call TRBJ1-6; no reliable D call. Trimming shortened V by 6 bases and J by 10 bases, and 10 bases separated the two germline ends. CDR3 length: 12 residues. This CDR3 is CASSSINSPLHF. The CDR3 coding sequence is TGTGCCAGCAGCTCCATCAACTCACCCCTCCACTTT.

The table lists this clonotype with many counts. At one end, the junction sequence differs from germline, possibly due to a read error. The chain recombines TRBV6-2 or TRBV6-3 with TRBJ2-3, with TRBD2 identical over 9 bases. The germline V gene encodes CDR1 MNHEY and CDR2 SVGEGT. This CDR3 has 17 residues. CDR3 nucleotide sequence: TGTGCCAGCAGTGAATTGGGACTAGCTCCGATCACAGATCCGCAGTATTTT. Translated, it gives CASSELGLAPITDPQYF.

The CDR3 region is CARKGDSQETQYF. DNA of the CDR3: TGTGCCAGGAAAGGGGACAGTCAAGAGACCCAGTACTTC. J is TRBJ2-5 and V is TRBV2, with 7 bases matching TRBD1. The germline gives CDR1 SNHLY, CDR2 FYNNEI. The CDR3 runs 13 residues. V dropped 9 bases and J dropped 2; count of bases not matched to a gene: 6. The whole variable domain, filled in from reference TRBV2 and TRBJ2-5, reads EPEVTQTPSHQVTQMGQEVILRCVPISNHLYFYWYRQILGQKVEFLVSFYNNEISEKSEIFDDQFSVERPDGSNFTLKIRSTKLEDSAMYFCARKGDSQETQYFGPGTRLLVL.

This chain uses TRBV19 with TRBJ2-1, with TRBD2 identical over 7 bases. The V gene end was trimmed by 4 bases and the J gene end by 2 bases; junction bases not matched to a gene: 11. The germline gives CDR1 LNHDA, CDR2 SQIVND (reference sequence). The CDR3 is 17 residues long. The CDR3 nucleotides read TGTGCCAGTAGTACTCCTAGCGGCGGTTTTACCTACAATGAGCAGTTCTTC. This encodes CASSTPSGGFTYNEQFF.

In its sample, this clonotype was seen many times. The DNA of the CDR3 is TGTGCCAGCAGCTTCTCTAACTATGGCTACACCTTC. It yields the protein CASSFSNYGYTF. The V and J genes are TRBV7-2 and TRBJ1-2; D gene ambiguous. The germline CDR1 and CDR2 sequences are SGHTA and FQGNSA. The V gene lost 3 bases and the J gene lost 0 bases, with 2 bases spanning the gap. The CDR3 runs 12 residues.

The chain employs TRBV11-2 and TRBJ2-4; D is unresolved. Trimming stripped 2 bases from V and 1 base from J, with 15 bases between. This CDR3 contains 17 residues. In germline, CDR1 is SGHAT, CDR2 FQNNGV. The DNA of the CDR3 is TGTGCCAGCAGCTTAAATCGATACCTCGGGGCCAAAAACATTCAGTACTTC. Residues: CASSLNRYLGAKNIQYF.

In this sample, this clonotype turned up many times. The chain has TRBV6-1 and TRBJ2-2; 7 positions agree with TRBD1. In germline, CDR1 is MNHNS, CDR2 SASEGT. CDR3 length equals 13 residues. J gave up 4 bases and V 8 bases, and 4 bases lay outside the gene matches. The CDR3 coding sequence is TGTGCCAGCCGAGACAGGGTCACCGGGGAGCTGTTTTTT. This sequence encodes CASRDRVTGELFF.

The V and J genes are TRBV4-2 and TRBJ2-5; D unclear. Trimming took off 0 bases at V and 4 bases at J, with 6 bases between the two ends. The CDR3 is 13 residues long. CDR1 and CDR2 from the germline V gene are LGHNA and YNFKEQ. CDR3 in DNA: TGTGCCAGCAGCCAAGATAGGCGAGAGACCCAGTACTTC. This gives the protein CASSQDRRETQYF.

There are many counts of this clonotype. The rearrangement joins TRBV20-1 to TRBJ2-7, with TRBD1 matching 7 bases. Germline V CDR1 and CDR2: DFQATT, SNEGSKA (reference sequence). The ends lost 5 bases at V and 5 bases at J; junction bases unmatched: 3. The CDR3 has 11 amino acids. CDR3 in DNA: TGCAGTGCTCAGGGGGTGCACGAGCAGTACTTC. Residues: CSAQGVHEQYF.

This clonotype has more than one count but fewer than ten. The CDR3 DNA follows: TGTGCCAGTAGTATTGGGGCTAGCGGATTAATACAAGAGACCCAGTACTTC. It yields the protein CASSIGASGLIQETQYF. The V and J genes are TRBV19 and TRBJ2-5; 7 bases are shared with TRBD2. Trimming took 3 bases from V and 2 from J; bases not matched to a gene: 12. The CDR3 spans 17 residues. CDR1 and CDR2 (germline): LNHDA, SQIVND (reference sequence).

This clonotype has a count of ten or more. DNA of the CDR3: TGTGCCAGCAGCGATGACAGGGGGCTCACAGATACGCAGTATTTT. Protein product: CASSDDRGLTDTQYF. The V gene is TRBV5-6, the J gene TRBJ2-3, with 10 bases matching TRBD1. Per the germline V gene, CDR1 is SGHDT and CDR2 is YYEEEE. The CDR3 spans 15 residues. The ends lost 4 bases at V and 2 bases at J; junction bases unmatched: 4.

The chain links TRBV9 to TRBJ2-3; D unresolved. CDR3 length: 20 amino acids. Germline CDR1 is SGDLS and CDR2 is YYNGEE. V was clipped by 0 bases and J by 6 bases, with 29 bases between them. The CDR3 spells CASSVALNFIWTTLGDTQYF. The CDR3 nucleotides are TGTGCCAGCAGCGTAGCCCTCAACTTCATCTGGACGACTTTGGGGGATACGCAGTATTTT.

Ten or more counts support this clonotype. This chain links TRBV11-2 with TRBJ2-1, with a tentative D call TRBD1 (6 bases). This CDR3 contains 16 residues. Germline loops: CDR1 SGHAT, CDR2 FQNNGV. Trimming took off 0 bases at V and 2 bases at J, with 11 bases between the two ends. CDR3 DNA: TGTGCCAGCAGCTTAGATCAGGGGAGTCCCTACAATGAGCAGTTCTTC. It is translated as CASSLDQGSPYNEQFF.

As regards this clonotype: A clone one base away is much larger, so this may be a read error. The chain is built from TRBV29-1 and TRBJ2-6; no firm D call. V lost 3 bases and J lost 0, with 3 bases in between. CDR3 length: 13 amino acids. Germline CDR1 and CDR2: SQVTM and ANQGSEA. The CDR3: CSVDTSGANVLTF. The CDR3 DNA reads as TGCAGCGTTGACACCTCTGGGGCCAACGTCCTGACTTTC.